These 2 T cell receptor beta chains were sequenced from one sample in a study of T-cell memory formation after mild COVID-19. TCRdb reanalysed the 5' RACE reads using MiXCR and keeps one entry per CDR3 protein. The data hold 250,000 to 300,000 distinct CDR3 sequences, with about a sixth observed a single time. Sequencing was performed on PBMCs or a T cell subset sorted from them (not recorded which). The receptors derive from a man between 18 and 29 years old who had mild COVID-19 (a few samples of this study predate the infection). Cell type and time point are not known.

The chain is built from TRBV4-1 and TRBJ2-7, with D perhaps matching TRBD1 (5 bases). The CDR3 consists of 14 residues. From germline, CDR1 is MGHRA and CDR2 YSYEKL. With 4 bases removed from V and 3 bases from J, the gap between germline ends came to 13 bases. CDR3: CASSPRVAGYEQYV. In DNA form, the CDR3 reads TGCGCCAGCAGCCCCAGGGTCGCCGGCTACGAGCAGTACGTC.

The table lists this clonotype with a few counts. V is TRBV5-1 and J is TRBJ2-5, with D unclear. This CDR3 is 13 amino acids long. Looked up from germline, CDR1 is SGHRS and CDR2 is YFSETQ. The V and J ends lost 5 bases and 1 base respectively, with 9 bases between them. CDR3 amino acids: CASRYTPQETQYF. The CDR3 DNA is TGCGCCAGCAGATACACACCCCAAGAGACCCAGTACTTC. The complete variable domain, with remaining parts taken from reference TRBV5-1 and TRBJ2-5, reads KAGVTQTPRYLIKTRGQQVTLSCSPISGHRSVSWYQQTPGQGLQFLFEYFSETQRNKGNFPGRFSGRQFSNSRSEMNVSTLELGDSALYLCASRYTPQETQYFGPGTRLLVL.